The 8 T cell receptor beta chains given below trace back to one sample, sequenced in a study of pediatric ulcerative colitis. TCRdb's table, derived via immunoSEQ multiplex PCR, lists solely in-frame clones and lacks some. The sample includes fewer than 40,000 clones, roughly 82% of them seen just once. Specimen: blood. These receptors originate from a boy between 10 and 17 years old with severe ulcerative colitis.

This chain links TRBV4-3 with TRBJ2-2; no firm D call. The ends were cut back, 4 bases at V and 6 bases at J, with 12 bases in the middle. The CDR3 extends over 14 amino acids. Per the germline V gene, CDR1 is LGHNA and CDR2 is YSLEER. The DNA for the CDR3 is TGCGCCAGCAGCCTCGCTAGTTTCGCCGGGGAGCTGTTTTTT. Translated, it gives CASSLASFAGELFF.

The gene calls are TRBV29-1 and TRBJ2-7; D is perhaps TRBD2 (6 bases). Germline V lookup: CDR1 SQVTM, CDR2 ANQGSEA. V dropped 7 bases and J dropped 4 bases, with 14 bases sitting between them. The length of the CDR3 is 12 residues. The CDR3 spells CSARGNGYEQYF. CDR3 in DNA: TGCAGCGCGCGGGGTAATGGGTACGAGCAGTACTTC.

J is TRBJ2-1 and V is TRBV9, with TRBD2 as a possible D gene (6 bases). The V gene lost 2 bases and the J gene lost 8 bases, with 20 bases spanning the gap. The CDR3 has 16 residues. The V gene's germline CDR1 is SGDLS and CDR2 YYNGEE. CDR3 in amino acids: CASSVGSGEASDEQFF. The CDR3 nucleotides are TGTGCCAGCAGCGTGGGTAGCGGAGAAGCTAGCGATGAGCAGTTCTTC.

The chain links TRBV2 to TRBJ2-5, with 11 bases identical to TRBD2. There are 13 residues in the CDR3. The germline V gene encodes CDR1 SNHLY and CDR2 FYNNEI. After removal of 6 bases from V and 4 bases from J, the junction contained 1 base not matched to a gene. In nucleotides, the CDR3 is TGTGCCAGCAGGACTAGCGGGGCAGAGACCCAGTACTTC. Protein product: CASRTSGAETQYF.

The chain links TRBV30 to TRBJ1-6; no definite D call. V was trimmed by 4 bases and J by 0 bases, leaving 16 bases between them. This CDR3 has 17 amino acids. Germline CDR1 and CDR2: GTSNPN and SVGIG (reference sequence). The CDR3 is CAWTLAGSSSYNSPLHF. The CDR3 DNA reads TGTGCCTGGACCTTGGCGGGCAGCAGCTCCTATAATTCACCCCTCCACTTT.

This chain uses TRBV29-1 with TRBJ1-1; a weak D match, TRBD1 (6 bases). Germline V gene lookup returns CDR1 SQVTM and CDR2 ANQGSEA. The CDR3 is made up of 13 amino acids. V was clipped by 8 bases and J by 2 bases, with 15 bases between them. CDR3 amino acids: CSSGQTFNTEAFF. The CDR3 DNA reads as TGCAGCTCAGGACAGACTTTCAACACTGAAGCTTTCTTT. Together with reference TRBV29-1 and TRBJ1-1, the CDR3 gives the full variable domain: SAVISQKPSRDICQRGTSLTIQCQVDSQVTMMFWYRQQPGQSLTLIATANQGSEATYESGFVIDKFPISRPNLTFSTLTVSNMSPEDSSIYLCSSGQTFNTEAFFGQGTRLTVV.

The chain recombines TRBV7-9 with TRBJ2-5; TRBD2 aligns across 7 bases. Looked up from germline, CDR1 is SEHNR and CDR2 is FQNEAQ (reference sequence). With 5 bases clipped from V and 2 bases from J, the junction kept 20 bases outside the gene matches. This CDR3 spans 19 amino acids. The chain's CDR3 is CASSLMGQRGTQPQETQYF. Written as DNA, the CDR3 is TGTGCCAGCAGCCTCATGGGGCAGCGGGGAACCCAACCTCAAGAGACCCAGTACTTC.

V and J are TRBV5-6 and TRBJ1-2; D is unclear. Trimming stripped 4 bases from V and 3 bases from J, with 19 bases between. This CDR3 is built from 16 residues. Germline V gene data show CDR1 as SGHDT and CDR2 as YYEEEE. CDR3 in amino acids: CASSHRRGVRDYGYTF. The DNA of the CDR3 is TGTGCCAGCAGCCATCGGCGGGGAGTAAGGGACTATGGCTACACCTTC.